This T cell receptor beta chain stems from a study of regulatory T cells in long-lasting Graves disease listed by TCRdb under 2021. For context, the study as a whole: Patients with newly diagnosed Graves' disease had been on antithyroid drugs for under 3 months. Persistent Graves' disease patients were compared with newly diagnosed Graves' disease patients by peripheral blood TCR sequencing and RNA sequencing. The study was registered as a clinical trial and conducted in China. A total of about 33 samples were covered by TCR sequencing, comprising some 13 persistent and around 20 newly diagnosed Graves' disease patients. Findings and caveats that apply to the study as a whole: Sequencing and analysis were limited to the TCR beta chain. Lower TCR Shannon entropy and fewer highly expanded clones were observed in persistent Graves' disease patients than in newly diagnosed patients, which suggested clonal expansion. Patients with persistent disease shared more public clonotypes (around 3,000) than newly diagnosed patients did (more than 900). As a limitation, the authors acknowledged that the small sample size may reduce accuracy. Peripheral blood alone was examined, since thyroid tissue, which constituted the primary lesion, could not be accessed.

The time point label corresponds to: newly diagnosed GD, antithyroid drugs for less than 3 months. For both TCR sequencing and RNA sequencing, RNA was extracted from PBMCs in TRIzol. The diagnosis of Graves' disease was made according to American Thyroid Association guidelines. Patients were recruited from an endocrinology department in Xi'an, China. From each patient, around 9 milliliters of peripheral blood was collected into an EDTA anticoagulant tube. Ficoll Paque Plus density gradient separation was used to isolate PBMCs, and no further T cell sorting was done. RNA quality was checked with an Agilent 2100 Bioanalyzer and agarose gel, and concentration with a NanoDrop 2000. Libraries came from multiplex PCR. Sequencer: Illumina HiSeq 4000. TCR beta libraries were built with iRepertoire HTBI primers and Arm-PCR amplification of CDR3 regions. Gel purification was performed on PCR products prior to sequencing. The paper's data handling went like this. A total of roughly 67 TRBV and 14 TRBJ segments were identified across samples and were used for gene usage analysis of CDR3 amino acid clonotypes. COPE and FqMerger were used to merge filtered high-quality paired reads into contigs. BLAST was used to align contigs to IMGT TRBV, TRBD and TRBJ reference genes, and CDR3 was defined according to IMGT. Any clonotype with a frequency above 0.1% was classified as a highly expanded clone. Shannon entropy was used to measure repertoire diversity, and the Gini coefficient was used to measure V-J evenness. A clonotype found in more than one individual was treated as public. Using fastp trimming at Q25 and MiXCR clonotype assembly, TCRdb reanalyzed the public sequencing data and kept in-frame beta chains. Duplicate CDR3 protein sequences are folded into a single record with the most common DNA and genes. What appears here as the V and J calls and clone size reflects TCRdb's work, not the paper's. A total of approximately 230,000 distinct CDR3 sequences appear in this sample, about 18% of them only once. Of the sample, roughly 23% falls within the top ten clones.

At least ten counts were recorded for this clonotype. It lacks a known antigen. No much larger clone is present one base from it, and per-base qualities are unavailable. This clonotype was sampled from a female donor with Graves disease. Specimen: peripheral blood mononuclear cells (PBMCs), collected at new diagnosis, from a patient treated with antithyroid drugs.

The sequenced DNA is TGCAGTGCTAGTCCTTTAGGGGCTACGCAGGGAAAGTACGGGGCCAACACTGAAGCTTTCTTT. Protein translation: CSASPLGATQGKYGANTEAFF. Here the chain combines TRBV20-1 and TRBJ1-1; the best D guess is TRBD1, with 5 bases matching. Counted from cysteine to phenylalanine, this CDR3 has 21 amino acids. Just the 63-base CDR3 DNA is kept, in frame starting at base 1. V loses 3 bases of germline sequence and J loses 2 bases, and the interval between the two ends is 34 bases. The germline V gene (reference sequence) gives CDR1 as DFQATT and CDR2 as SNEGSKA.